One sample yielded the 14 T cell receptor beta chains listed below, sequenced in a study of cytomegalovirus exposure and HLA in healthy donors. PCR was performed using 60 Vbeta and 13 Jbeta primers. Method: immunoSEQ multiplex PCR; TCRdb's copy keeps in-frame clones and lacks some. The data hold 150,000 or so clones, with around 78% observed a single time. The specimen was PBMCs. Receptor source: a woman between 18 and 29 years old in good health and CMV-seronegative.

This clone was detected only a few times. The gene calls are TRBV7-2 and TRBJ1-1; 10 bases align to TRBD1. Trimming removed 7 bases from V and 5 bases from J; junction bases left unmatched: 13. CDR3 length: 16 amino acids. Germline CDR1 reads SGHTA; CDR2 reads FQGNSA. The CDR3 DNA follows: TGTGCCAGCACCAAGTCCCGGGGACAGGGGAATACTGAAGCTTTCTTT. This gives the protein CASTKSRGQGNTEAFF.

V is TRBV2 and J is TRBJ1-4; 7 positions agree with TRBD1. Germline assignment: CDR1 SNHLY and CDR2 FYNNEI. V was clipped by 2 bases and J by 8 bases; unmatched bases: 2. This CDR3 has 13 amino acids. The CDR3 protein is CASSEQGVEKLFF. DNA of the CDR3: TGTGCCAGCAGTGAACAGGGGGTGGAAAAACTGTTTTTT.

The chain combines TRBV11-3 with TRBJ1-2, with TRBD1 as a possible D gene (6 bases). Trimming took off 5 bases at V and 0 bases at J, with 16 bases between the two ends. From germline, CDR1 is SGHNT and CDR2 YENEEA. This CDR3 contains 16 residues. The CDR3 region is CASSTGTSLPNYGYTF. The CDR3 coding sequence is TGTGCCAGCAGCACCGGGACAAGCCTACCTAACTATGGCTACACCTTC.

The chain is built from TRBV14 and TRBJ1-2, with 9 bases that match TRBD1. After removal of 2 bases from V and 14 bases from J, the junction contained 9 bases not matched to a gene. This CDR3 has 13 amino acids. Germline CDR1 reads SGHDN; CDR2 reads FVKESK. The CDR3 spells CASSQWRTGDSTF. CDR3 sequence (DNA): TGTGCCAGCAGCCAATGGAGGACAGGGGATAGTACCTTC.

V gene TRBV5-1 combines with J gene TRBJ1-1; TRBD1 matches 7 bases. This CDR3 comprises 16 residues. Germline trimming cut 0 bases from V and 3 bases from J; bases unmatched to any gene: 8. CDR1 SGHRS and CDR2 YFSETQ come from the germline V gene. For the CDR3, the DNA is TGCGCCAGCAGCTTGGTGTCAGGGGGATTGGACACTGAAGCTTTCTTT. Translation: CASSLVSGGLDTEAFF.

This clone was counted only a few times. Germline is not matched at one junction end, which may reflect a read error. This chain uses TRBV15 with TRBJ1-1, with unresolved D. Germline CDR1 and CDR2: LNHNV and YYDKDF (reference sequence). The CDR3 loop spans 13 amino acids. The CDR3 loop reads CATSRDDTGVTNF. In nucleotides, the CDR3 is TGTGCCACCAGCAGAGATGATACCGGGGTAACGAACTTT.

The rearrangement joins TRBV9 to TRBJ2-7; no definite D call. CDR3 length equals 14 residues. Germline V gene lookup returns CDR1 SGDLS and CDR2 YYNGEE. V gave up 3 bases and J gave up 6 bases, with 16 bases separating them. CDR3 bases: TGTGCCAGCAGCGCCGACTTGGCGGTAGCCGAGCAGTACTTC. Translation: CASSADLAVAEQYF.

The chain is built from TRBV10-3 and TRBJ2-7; 10 bases map to TRBD2. CDR1 is ENHRY and CDR2 is SYGVKD in the germline V gene. The CDR3 has 15 residues. J gave up 2 bases and V 3 bases, and 4 bases lay outside the gene matches. The CDR3 is CAISDRTSGAYEQYF. CDR3 bases: TGTGCCATCAGTGATCGAACTAGCGGGGCCTACGAGCAGTACTTC.

The chain joins TRBV6-5 to TRBJ1-1; weak D call: TRBD1 (5 bases). V was cut by 3 bases and J by 2 bases, with 13 bases left in between. The CDR3 runs 15 residues. The germline V gene has CDR1 MNHEY and CDR2 SVGAGI. This CDR3 is CASSYIPTENTEAFF. CDR3 in DNA: TGTGCCAGCAGTTATATTCCGACAGAAAACACTGAAGCTTTCTTT.

V and J are TRBV5-1 and TRBJ2-3, with unresolved D. This CDR3 has 13 residues. The V end lost 4 bases, the J end lost 8 bases, and 14 bases lay between the germline ends. Germline-derived CDR1 and CDR2 are SGHRS and YFSETQ. The CDR3 spells CASSEPSSGTQYF. DNA for the CDR3: TGCGCCAGCAGCGAACCCTCTTCCGGTACGCAGTATTTT.

The chain combines TRBV7-6 with TRBJ2-3; D is uncertain. Germline values: CDR1 SGHVS, CDR2 FNYEAQ. The CDR3 consists of 15 residues. Trimming removed 2 bases from V and 0 bases from J, with 9 bases in between. The CDR3: CASSLQVTSTDTQYF. Here the CDR3 DNA reads TGTGCCAGCAGCTTACAGGTTACTAGCACAGATACGCAGTATTTT.

This chain connects TRBV7-2 to TRBJ2-7, with D unresolved. The CDR3 has 13 amino acids. CDR1 and CDR2 (germline): SGHTA, FQGNSA. Trimming took off 5 bases at V and 3 bases at J, with 11 bases between the two ends. The CDR3 here is CASSPASYYEQYF. CDR3 nucleotides: TGTGCCAGCAGCCCCGCGAGCTACTACGAGCAGTACTTC.

This rearrangement joins TRBV5-1 to TRBJ2-5; 9 bases are shared with TRBD1. The ends lost 3 bases at V and 9 bases at J; junction bases unmatched: 12. The germline CDR1 and CDR2 sequences are SGHRS and YFSETQ. The CDR3 has 15 amino acids. CDR3 nucleotide sequence: TGCGCCAGCAGCTGGGGACAGGGAGGGGAGGCGGCCCAGTACTTC. Translation: CASSWGQGGEAAQYF.

The chain employs TRBV7-2 and TRBJ1-4, with D uncertain. V gave up 2 bases and J gave up 4 bases, with 11 bases separating them. The germline V gene encodes CDR1 SGHTA and CDR2 FQGNSA. There are 15 residues in the CDR3. CDR3 in amino acids: CASSLSGRVNEKLFF. DNA for the CDR3: TGTGCCAGCAGCTTATCCGGGAGAGTTAATGAAAAACTGTTTTTT.